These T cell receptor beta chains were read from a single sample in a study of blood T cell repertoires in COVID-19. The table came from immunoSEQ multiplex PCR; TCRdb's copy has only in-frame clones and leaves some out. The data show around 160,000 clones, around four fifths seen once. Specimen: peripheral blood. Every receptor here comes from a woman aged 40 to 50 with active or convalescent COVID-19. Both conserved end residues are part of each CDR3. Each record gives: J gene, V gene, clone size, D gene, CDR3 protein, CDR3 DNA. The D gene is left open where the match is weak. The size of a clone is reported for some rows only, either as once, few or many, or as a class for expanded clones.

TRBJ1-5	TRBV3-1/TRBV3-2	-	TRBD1	CASSQDPGQRSPQHF	TGTGCCAGCAGCCAAGACCCGGGACAGAGATCGCCCCAGCATTTT
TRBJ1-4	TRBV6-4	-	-	CASSDGRGRREKLFF	TGTGCCAGCAGTGACGGGAGAGGGAGGCGGGAAAAACTGTTTTTT
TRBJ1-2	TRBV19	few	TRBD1	CASSVTRGLYYGYTF	TGTGCCAGTAGTGTAACCAGGGGGCTTTACTATGGCTACACCTTC
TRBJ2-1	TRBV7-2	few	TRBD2	CASSSASGSSYNEQFF	TGTGCCAGCAGCTCAGCTAGCGGGAGCTCCTACAATGAGCAGTTCTTC
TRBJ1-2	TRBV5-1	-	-	CASSLETGANYGYTF	TGCGCCAGCAGCTTGGAGACAGGAGCTAACTATGGCTACACCTTC
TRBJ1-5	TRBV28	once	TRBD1	CASSRTGTGNQPQHF	TGTGCCAGCAGCCGTACAGGGACAGGTAATCAGCCCCAGCATTTT
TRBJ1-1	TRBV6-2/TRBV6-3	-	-	CASSVYREAFF	TGTGCCAGCAGTGTCTACAGAGAAGCTTTCTTT
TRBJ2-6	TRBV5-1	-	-	CASSLQPRGSPGANVLTF	TGCGCCAGCAGCTTACAGCCCCGGGGAAGTCCTGGGGCCAACGTCCTGACTTTC
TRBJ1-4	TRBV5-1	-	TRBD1	CASSGTGEKLFF	TGCGCCAGCAGCGGGACAGGAGAAAAACTGTTTTTT
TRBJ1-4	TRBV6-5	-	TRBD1	CATAGTVVEKLFF	TGTGCCACAGCCGGGACAGTTGTTGAAAAACTGTTTTTT
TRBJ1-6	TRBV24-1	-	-	CATSDLPGSPLHF	TGTGCCACCAGTGATTTGCCCGGGTCACCCCTCCACTTT